The clone carrying this T cell receptor beta chain was picked up one time. Its target is not known. Documented treatment: roughly 20 received Ad26.COV2.S at low or high dose, single or two shots; a few received placebo; per-sample allocation not given. Sampling happened 63 days after the first vaccine or placebo injection. The entry originates in a study of Ad26.COV2.S vaccination and SARS-CoV-2 variants. Trimming shortened V by 8 bases and J by 0 bases, and 13 bases separated the two germline ends. This CDR3 has 14 amino acids. Per the germline V gene, CDR1 is MDHEN and CDR2 is SYDVKM. Study results and caveats: Recipients given vaccine exceeded placebo recipients in spike-specific TCR breadth.

TCRdb's table, derived via immunoSEQ multiplex PCR, lists solely in-frame clones and lacks some. The sample has some 250,000 clones, approximately 88% seen once. This TCR was sampled from a person between 18 and 59 years old who received the Ad26.COV2.S COVID-19 vaccine or a placebo. V usage is TRBV28 and J usage is TRBJ1-1; a weak D match, TRBD1 (5 bases). This sample comprised peripheral blood, obtained in a trial of Ad26.COV2.S vaccine versus placebo. The CDR3 region is CASVTWDLNTEAFF. CDR3 in DNA: TGTGCCAGCGTAACGTGGGACCTGAACACTGAAGCTTTCTTT.